This T cell receptor (beta chain) is drawn from a study of T cell repertoires in cytomegalovirus infection. A remark on this clonotype: What it binds is not known.

Via MiXCR, TCRdb re-called the reads, giving one row per CDR3 protein. The sample holds more than 90,000 distinct CDR3 sequences, 10% seen once. The germline CDR1 and CDR2 sequences are MNHNS and SASEGT. CDR3 length: 13 residues. Trimming stripped 3 bases from V and 6 bases from J, with 8 bases between. The chain joins TRBV6-1 to TRBJ2-2; D remains unclear. The TCR was taken from a human donor in good health (CMV status not recorded). Some clones in this sample may be carry-over from other donors' samples. The source material was PBMCs, sequenced either directly or after in vitro stimulation (not recorded which). In nucleotides, the CDR3 is TGTGCCAGCAGTGACAGCGACCCCGGGGAGCTGTTTTTT. Protein sequence: CASSDSDPGELFF.